This TCR beta chain was profiled in a study of T cells in localized non-small cell lung cancer. Only one count was recorded for this clone. This CDR3 has 10 amino acids. V was clipped by 3 bases and J by 7 bases, with 6 bases between them. CDR1 and CDR2 (germline): GTSNPN, SVGIG (reference sequence). Sequencing used immunoSEQ multiplex PCR; TCRdb keeps in-frame clones, though not all of them. The data show some 90,000 clones, 87% seen once. The J gene is TRBJ1-2, the V gene TRBV30; maybe TRBD1 (5 bases). Sequenced material: peripheral blood, taken before any cancer treatment. The source of this sequence is a man aged 40 to 75 with stage I squamous cell lung carcinoma. For the CDR3, the DNA is TGTGCCTGGAGAAGGGGTGGCTACACCTTC. This translates into CAWRRGGYTF. Full variable domain (outside the CDR3, taken from reference TRBV30 and TRBJ1-2): SQTIHQWPATLVQPVGSPLSLECTVEGTSNPNLYWYRQAAGRGLQLLFYSVGIGQISSEVPQNLSASRPQDRQFILSSKKLLLSDSGFYLCAWRRGGYTFGSGTRLTVV.